The 26 T cell receptor beta chains below were found in one sample sequenced in a study of blood T cell repertoires in COVID-19. Data came from immunoSEQ multiplex PCR; TCRdb stores just in-frame clones and leaves some out. The table lists about 300,000 clones, approximately 90% of them singletons. The sequencing input was PBMCs or T cells enriched from blood (not recorded which). These receptors were collected from a man in his thirties or forties who had recovered from COVID-19.

The genes are TRBV12-5 and TRBJ1-1; D is possibly TRBD1 (6 bases). The CDR3 loop spans 14 amino acids. CDR1 is LGHNT, CDR2 FRNRAP, per germline. V was clipped by 5 bases and J by 4 bases, with 14 bases between them. In DNA, the CDR3 is TGTGCTAGTGGTATGCCAGGGGAACCCACTGAAGCTTTCTTT. It codes for CASGMPGEPTEAFF.

The chain links TRBV11-3 to TRBJ2-2, with D tentatively TRBD1 (7 bases). V was cut by 4 bases and J by 1 base, with 13 bases left in between. There are 16 residues in the CDR3. Germline CDR1 and CDR2: SGHNT and YENEEA. Here the CDR3 DNA reads TGTGCCAGCAGCTCCCAGGGGGGAAAGAACACCGGGGAGCTGTTTTTT. This gives the protein CASSSQGGKNTGELFF.

CDR3 loop: CATMGQINQPQHF. The CDR3 DNA reads as TGTGCCACCATGGGACAGATCAATCAGCCCCAGCATTTT. The V and J genes are TRBV6-5 and TRBJ1-5, with 7 nucleotides matching TRBD1. CDR3 size: 13 residues. Germline lookup yields CDR1 MNHEY and CDR2 SVGAGI. Unmatched junction bases numbered 6, after V lost 10 bases and J lost 3 bases.

The chain recombines TRBV7-2 with TRBJ1-3, with TRBD1 matching over 8 bases. The trim removed 5 bases at V and 2 bases at J, leaving 5 bases unmatched. There are 15 residues in the CDR3. Germline CDR1 reads SGHTA; CDR2 reads FQGNSA. The CDR3 region is CASSKDRETGNTIYF. Here the CDR3 DNA reads TGTGCCAGCAGCAAGGACAGGGAGACTGGAAACACCATATATTTT. Based on the CDR3 plus reference TRBV7-2 and TRBJ1-3, the full variable domain is GAGVSQSPSNKVTEKGKDVELRCDPISGHTALYWYRQSLGQGLEFLIYFQGNSAPDKSGLPSDRFSAERTGGSVSTLTIQRTQQEDSAVYLCASSKDRETGNTIYFGEGSWLTVV.

This chain uses TRBV15 with TRBJ1-4; D perhaps matches TRBD1 (6 bases). The germline V gene encodes CDR1 LNHNV and CDR2 YYDKDF (reference sequence). The length of the CDR3 is 15 residues. V lost 5 bases, J lost 8 bases, and 18 bases lay in between. The CDR3 protein is CATSPGTQPGEKLFF. The CDR3 DNA sequence: TGTGCCACCAGCCCCGGGACACAGCCGGGGGAAAAACTGTTTTTT.

This chain links TRBV29-1 with TRBJ2-5, with 8 bases identical to TRBD1. V dropped 3 bases and J dropped 0; count of bases not matched to a gene: 9. Per the germline V gene, CDR1 is SQVTM and CDR2 is ANQGSEA. The CDR3 runs 16 residues. The CDR3 reads CSVDGRGPRYQETQYF. In DNA form, the CDR3 reads TGCAGCGTTGACGGCAGGGGGCCACGTTACCAAGAGACCCAGTACTTC.

The chain carries TRBV27 and TRBJ2-5, with D unresolved. CDR3 length: 14 residues. V was clipped by 1 base and J by 5 bases, with 11 bases between them. Germline CDR1 MNHEY, CDR2 SMNVEV (reference sequence). The CDR3 DNA reads as TGTGCCAGCAGTTTATACCCGGTCTACGAGACCCAGTACTTC. Amino acid sequence: CASSLYPVYETQYF.

This clone is a singleton in its sample. The chain recombines TRBV6-5 with TRBJ1-1, with TRBD1 as a possible D gene (5 bases). The CDR3 has 15 amino acids. V was shortened by 6 bases and J by 0 bases, with 14 bases between the two germline ends. Germline V CDR1 and CDR2: MNHEY, SVGAGI. In nucleotides, the CDR3 is TGTGCCAGCAGCTTTCGGGGGTCCATGAACACTGAAGCTTTCTTT. As protein: CASSFRGSMNTEAFF.

The CDR3 region is CASSLETSGETQYF. CDR3 bases: TGCGCCAGCAGCTTGGAGACTAGCGGAGAGACCCAGTACTTC. J is TRBJ2-5 and V is TRBV5-1, with 9 bases identical to TRBD2. The length of the CDR3 is 14 residues. Trimming cost V 0 bases and J 4 bases; bases outside gene matches: 1. The germline CDR1 and CDR2 sequences are SGHRS and YFSETQ.

This chain links TRBV4-1 with TRBJ1-3, with D hard to call. The V and J ends lost 0 bases and 2 bases respectively, with 8 bases between them. CDR3 length equals 15 residues. Looked up from germline, CDR1 is MGHRA and CDR2 is YSYEKL. This CDR3 is CASSQDAAAGNTIYF. The CDR3 DNA follows: TGCGCCAGCAGCCAAGATGCGGCGGCTGGAAACACCATATATTTT.

This clone was counted only a few times. This chain joins TRBV6-4 and TRBJ2-1, with 14 bases identical to TRBD2. Germline loops: CDR1 MRHNA, CDR2 SNTAGT. Germline trimming cut 6 bases from V and 8 bases from J; bases unmatched to any gene: 6. This CDR3 has 15 amino acids. CDR3 bases: TGTGCCAGCAGCGGGACTAGCGGGAGTTACGATGAGCAGTTCTTC. This sequence encodes CASSGTSGSYDEQFF.

This clone was found once. The chain recombines TRBV7-8 with TRBJ2-7; 9 positions agree with TRBD1. The CDR3 covers 15 residues. Trimming removed 1 base from V and 3 bases from J; junction bases left unmatched: 4. Germline V gene sequence: CDR1 SGHVS, CDR2 FQNEAQ. CDR3 nucleotide sequence: TGTGCCAGCAGCTTAGACAGGGGGCCTAGCTACGAGCAGTACTTC. Residues: CASSLDRGPSYEQYF.

V usage is TRBV5-5 and J usage is TRBJ2-1; D is possibly TRBD2 (6 bases). Per germline, CDR1 SGHKS and CDR2 YYEKEE (reference sequence). This CDR3 spans 15 amino acids. The V end was cut by 4 bases, the J end by 7 bases, with 18 bases between. CDR3 in DNA: TGTGCCAGCAGCCCTATTGTACCGGGGGATAATGAGCAGTTCTTC. Its translation is CASSPIVPGDNEQFF.

The gene calls are TRBV7-2 and TRBJ2-1; TRBD1 aligns across 9 bases. Trimming took 3 bases from V and 6 from J; bases not matched to a gene: 6. Germline V lookup: CDR1 SGHTA, CDR2 FQGNSA. The CDR3 is 15 amino acids. The CDR3 is CASSFRVQGANEQFF. DNA of the CDR3: TGTGCCAGCAGCTTTCGGGTACAGGGGGCCAATGAGCAGTTCTTC. The full variable domain, completed using reference TRBV7-2 and TRBJ2-1, is GAGVSQSPSNKVTEKGKDVELRCDPISGHTALYWYRQSLGQGLEFLIYFQGNSAPDKSGLPSDRFSAERTGGSVSTLTIQRTQQEDSAVYLCASSFRVQGANEQFFGPGTRLTVL.

The CDR3 region has the DNA TGTGCCAGCAGCTTGGCCCCAGGGGGCGGGTCACCCCTCCACTTT. Translated, it gives CASSLAPGGGSPLHF. The chain carries TRBV5-5 and TRBJ1-6, with 8 bases that match TRBD1. Trimming at V came to 0 bases and at J to 10 bases, leaving 6 bases not matched to a gene. CDR3 length: 15 residues. Germline-derived CDR1 and CDR2 are SGHKS and YYEKEE (reference sequence).

This clone has a handful of counts. The J gene is TRBJ2-7, the V gene TRBV11-2; TRBD2 matches at 7 bases. CDR1 and CDR2 (germline): SGHAT, FQNNGV. The V gene end was trimmed by 8 bases and the J gene end by 3 bases; junction bases not matched to a gene: 10. The CDR3 is made up of 14 amino acids. For the CDR3, the DNA is TGTGCCAGCCACGTAGGCGGGGGAGACTACGAGCAGTACTTC. Its protein product is CASHVGGGDYEQYF. The variable domain in full, completed from reference TRBV11-2 and TRBJ2-7, reads EAGVAQSPRYKIIEKRQSVAFWCNPISGHATLYWYQQILGQGPKLLIQFQNNGVVDDSQLPKDRFSAERLKGVDSTLKIQPAKLEDSAVYLCASHVGGGDYEQYFGPGTRLTVT.

This sequence joins TRBV5-4 and TRBJ2-1, with 10 bases fitting TRBD2. The CDR3 covers 17 residues. CDR1 and CDR2 (germline): SGHNT, YYREEE (reference sequence). Trimming cost V 3 bases and J 0 bases; bases outside gene matches: 6. This CDR3 reads CASSYRLAGISYNEQFF. The CDR3, as DNA: TGTGCCAGCAGCTACAGACTAGCGGGTATCTCCTACAATGAGCAGTTCTTC. Full variable domain (outside the CDR3, taken from reference TRBV5-4 and TRBJ2-1): ETGVTQSPTHLIKTRGQQVTLRCSSQSGHNTVSWYQQALGQGPQFIFQYYREEENGRGNFPPRFSGLQFPNYSSELNVNALELDDSALYLCASSYRLAGISYNEQFFGPGTRLTVL.

The J gene is TRBJ2-7, the V gene TRBV28; tentatively, D is TRBD1 (6 bases). V lost 7 bases, J lost 3 bases, and 7 bases lay in between. There are 11 residues in the CDR3. The germline gives CDR1 MDHEN, CDR2 SYDVKM. As DNA, the CDR3 is TGTGCCAGCAAAGGGGGCTACGAGCAGTACTTC. Protein product: CASKGGYEQYF. Full variable domain (remainder filled in from reference TRBV28 and TRBJ2-7): DVKVTQSSRYLVKRTGEKVFLECVQDMDHENMFWYRQDPGLGLRLIYFSYDVKMKEKGDIPEGYSVSREKKERFSLILESASTNQTSMYLCASKGGYEQYFGPGTRLTVT.

This clone has only a few counts. The V call is TRBV28, the J call TRBJ1-5; D is perhaps TRBD1 (6 bases). Trimming removed 5 bases from V and 2 bases from J, with 22 bases in between. The CDR3 consists of 18 residues. Germline assignment: CDR1 MDHEN and CDR2 SYDVKM. This CDR3 is CASSLRGGTKRGNQPQHF. Here the CDR3 DNA reads TGTGCCAGCAGTCTCAGGGGAGGGACCAAGAGGGGCAATCAGCCCCAGCATTTT.

This chain's CDR3 is CASSWTGRNTGELFF. The DNA for the CDR3 is TGTGCCAGTAGCTGGACAGGACGGAACACCGGGGAGCTGTTTTTT. V and J are TRBV19 and TRBJ2-2, with 7 positions matching TRBD1. Germline CDR1 LNHDA, CDR2 SQIVND (reference sequence). J gave up 1 base and V 6 bases, and 5 bases lay outside the gene matches. The CDR3 covers 15 residues.

This chain links TRBV3-1 (or the pseudogene TRBV3-2) with TRBJ1-2; D gene ambiguous. V was cut by 4 bases and J by 7 bases, with 22 bases left in between. Per germline, CDR1 LGHDT and CDR2 YNNKEL (reference sequence). The CDR3 length is 16 residues. For the CDR3, the DNA is TGTGCCAGCAGCCCTAAGGGTTTGCGGAGGGTTGGTGGCTACACCTTC. Amino acids: CASSPKGLRRVGGYTF.

The chain combines TRBV6-5 with TRBJ2-2; D is unclear. The ends were cut back, 0 bases at V and 6 bases at J, with 8 bases in the middle. Germline CDR1 MNHEY, CDR2 SVGAGI. CDR3 length: 14 amino acids. CDR3: CASSYSRGAGELFF. Written as DNA, the CDR3 is TGTGCCAGCAGTTACTCGAGAGGAGCCGGGGAGCTGTTTTTT.

This chain links TRBV28 with TRBJ2-3; 9 positions match TRBD2. CDR1 and CDR2 (germline): MDHEN, SYDVKM. The CDR3 consists of 17 residues. J was trimmed by 3 bases and V by 2 bases; bases with no gene match: 9. The CDR3 protein is CASSLRAGGPVTDTQYF. CDR3 DNA sequence: TGTGCCAGCAGTTTACGCGCGGGAGGGCCGGTAACAGATACGCAGTATTTT.

Concerning this clone: Other DNA sequences within the sample encode an identical CDR3. The rearrangement joins TRBV7-9 to TRBJ2-3, with unresolved D. Trimming took 0 bases from V and 0 from J, leaving 4 bases between them. The germline CDR1 and CDR2 sequences are SEHNR and FQNEAQ (reference sequence). This CDR3 is built from 14 residues. CDR3 nucleotide sequence: TGTGCCAGCAGCTTAGCGCAGAGCACAGATACGCAGTATTTT. As protein: CASSLAQSTDTQYF. Using reference TRBV7-9 and TRBJ2-3 for the parts outside the CDR3, the full variable domain is DTGVSQNPRHKITKRGQNVTFRCDPISEHNRLYWYRQTLGQGPEFLTYFQNEAQLEKSRLLSDRFSAERPKGSFSTLEIQRTEQGDSAMYLCASSLAQSTDTQYFGPGTRLTVL.

The CDR3 reads CASSLVRTGRNYNEQFF. Here the CDR3 DNA reads TGTGCCAGCAGCTTAGTTCGGACCGGGAGGAACTACAATGAGCAGTTCTTC. This sequence joins TRBV11-3 and TRBJ2-1, with 7 bases identical to TRBD2. CDR3 length: 17 amino acids. Trimming cost V 1 base and J 3 bases; bases outside gene matches: 9. Germline-derived CDR1 and CDR2 are SGHNT and YENEEA.

This rearrangement joins TRBV10-1 to TRBJ1-5; 7 positions match TRBD1. The CDR3 totals 14 residues. In germline, CDR1 is WNHNN, CDR2 SYGVQD (reference sequence). Germline trimming cut 2 bases from V and 5 bases from J; bases unmatched to any gene: 3. CDR3 sequence reads: CASSEEQGDQPQHF. The CDR3 nucleotides read TGCGCCAGCAGTGAGGAGCAGGGGGATCAGCCCCAGCATTTT.